Reported below is one T cell receptor beta chain. Its target is not known. This sample's time point: peripheral blood 6 weeks after treatment start. Individual patients had between 1 and 8 samples, taken pretreatment and on-treatment. Produced via immunoSEQ multiplex PCR; TCRdb's table is partial and in-frame only. The sample consists of about 130,000 clones, more than 75% of them appearing once. This entry is derived from a study of PD-L1 blockade in urothelial cancer. Across the study: Samples of blood were analyzed 3 weeks (second dose) and 6 weeks after treatment start. Median T cell yield per blood sample was over 130,000 cells. Findings and caveats of the study: Where pretreatment blood TCR clonality fell below the median, better survival was predicted.

Trimming removed 6 bases at V and 2 bases at J, with 24 bases between. CDR1 SNHLY and CDR2 FYNNEI come from the germline V gene. This CDR3 contains 18 residues. The gene calls are TRBV2 and TRBJ2-3; D possibly corresponds to TRBD1 (6 bases). The TCR originated in a man aged 50 or older with urothelial cancer. Sequencing used PBMCs, obtained around atezolizumab (anti-PD-L1) treatment. The CDR3 here is CASRSEDRSWVYTDTQYF. CDR3 nucleotides: TGTGCCAGCAGGAGCGAGGACAGAAGTTGGGTCTACACAGATACGCAGTATTTT. The full variable domain, rest sourced from reference TRBV2 and TRBJ2-3, is EPEVTQTPSHQVTQMGQEVILRCVPISNHLYFYWYRQILGQKVEFLVSFYNNEISEKSEIFDDQFSVERPDGSNFTLKIRSTKLEDSAMYFCASRSEDRSWVYTDTQYFGPGTRLTVL.